Below are 12 T cell receptor beta chains sequenced from a single sample in a study of T cell responses to AZD1222 COVID-19 vaccine. Measured with immunoSEQ multiplex PCR; TCRdb has only the in-frame clones, and not every one. The data show around 50,000 clones, 80% to 90% seen once. Sequencing was performed on peripheral blood, taken 28 days after the second AZD1222 dose. Receptor source: an adult who received the AZD1222 COVID-19 vaccine.

The chain couples TRBV6-5 to TRBJ1-6, with a weak D call TRBD1 (6 bases). Germline V CDR1 and CDR2: MNHEY, SVGAGI. The ends were cut back, 0 bases at V and 0 bases at J, with 6 bases in the middle. CDR3 length: 16 residues. The CDR3 DNA follows: TGTGCCAGCAGTTACTCAGGGGGCTCCTATAATTCACCCCTCCACTTT. This translates into CASSYSGGSYNSPLHF.

This clone was counted between two and nine times. The chain has TRBV19 and TRBJ1-2; possibly TRBD1 for D (6 bases). Trimming cost V 5 bases and J 0 bases, with 13 bases left between them. CDR3 size: 15 residues. CDR1 and CDR2 from the germline V gene are LNHDA and SQIVND (reference sequence). The CDR3: CASSSTGPANYGYTF. The CDR3 bases are TGTGCCAGTAGTTCTACAGGGCCGGCTAACTATGGCTACACCTTC.

V is TRBV28 and J is TRBJ2-7, with 10 bases fitting TRBD1. This CDR3 region has 13 residues. Germline CDR1 MDHEN, CDR2 SYDVKM. The V gene end was trimmed by 6 bases and the J gene end by 5 bases; junction bases not matched to a gene: 4. The CDR3 region is CASRTGTGDEQYF. The CDR3 coding sequence is TGTGCCAGCAGGACCGGGACAGGGGACGAGCAGTACTTC.

This chain joins TRBV19 and TRBJ2-1; perhaps TRBD2 as D (5 bases). The germline V gene has CDR1 LNHDA and CDR2 SQIVND (reference sequence). The V end lost 5 bases, the J end lost 1 base, and 27 bases lay between the germline ends. This CDR3 spans 20 amino acids. The chain's CDR3 is CASSGTPEDSISRSYNEQFF. The DNA for the CDR3 is TGTGCCAGTAGTGGTACACCGGAGGATTCTATAAGTCGGTCCTACAATGAGCAGTTCTTC.

The chain has TRBV9 and TRBJ1-5, with D unclear. The CDR3 spans 14 residues. CDR1 and CDR2 from the germline V gene are SGDLS and YYNGEE. Trimming pared 0 bases from V and 0 bases from J, leaving 4 bases between. The CDR3 DNA is TGTGCCAGCAGCGTAGAACCTAGCAATCAGCCCCAGCATTTT. Its translation: CASSVEPSNQPQHF.

The sample holds one count of this clone. V and J are TRBV7-2 and TRBJ2-7; D call uncertain. Per the germline V gene, CDR1 is SGHTA and CDR2 is FQGNSA. V was clipped by 7 bases and J by 0 bases, with 13 bases between them. This CDR3 is 14 amino acids long. The DNA of the CDR3 is TGTGCCAGCAAACCCTCGGGCTTCTCCTACGAGCAGTACTTC. Amino acid sequence: CASKPSGFSYEQYF.

The chain has TRBV19 and TRBJ1-5; 8 nucleotides match TRBD1. CDR3 length equals 13 residues. V was clipped by 7 bases and J by 9 bases; unmatched bases: 8. Per germline, CDR1 LNHDA and CDR2 SQIVND (reference sequence). CDR3 nucleotide sequence: TGTGCCAGTACCGGGACAGGAGGAGGGCCCCAGCATTTT. Amino acids: CASTGTGGGPQHF.

The V call is TRBV5-1, the J call TRBJ2-3, with 9 bases lining up with TRBD2. There are 18 residues in the CDR3. J was trimmed by 4 bases and V by 0 bases; bases with no gene match: 12. Germline V gene data show CDR1 as SGHRS and CDR2 as YFSETQ. Here the CDR3 DNA reads TGCGCCAGCAGCTTGGGGCTGACTAGCGGACGCTCCGCAGATACGCAGTATTTT. It yields the protein CASSLGLTSGRSADTQYF.

The chain couples TRBV28 to TRBJ2-1; D is undetermined. V lost 2 bases and J 10 bases, leaving 12 bases between the germline ends. This CDR3 spans 13 amino acids. Germline loops: CDR1 MDHEN, CDR2 SYDVKM. The CDR3 region is CASSLQHQWEQFF. The CDR3 DNA follows: TGTGCCAGCAGTTTACAACACCAGTGGGAGCAGTTCTTC.

The chain uses TRBV25-1 and TRBJ1-6, with D hard to call. Germline CDR1 is MGHDK and CDR2 is SYGVNS. The CDR3 consists of 14 residues. V shed 1 base and J shed 7 bases, with 8 bases lying between them. The CDR3 bases are TGTGCCAGCAGTGAATTGGCCAGGAATTCACCCCTCCACTTT. Translation: CASSELARNSPLHF.

J is TRBJ2-7 and V is TRBV11-3; 11 nucleotides match TRBD1. The germline V gene has CDR1 SGHNT and CDR2 YENEEA. J gave up 6 bases and V 5 bases, and 12 bases lay outside the gene matches. The CDR3 extends over 16 amino acids. CDR3 nucleotides: TGTGCCAGCAGCCTACCCAGGGGACAGGGGGTAGTCGAGCAGTACTTC. Translation gives CASSLPRGQGVVEQYF.

The V call is TRBV6-5, the J call TRBJ2-7; 8 bases line up with TRBD1. Germline CDR1 is MNHEY and CDR2 is SVGAGI. The CDR3 consists of 14 residues. V lost 6 bases and J lost 6; bases outside the gene matches: 10. The CDR3 sequence is CASRPDRVPTEQYF. CDR3 DNA sequence: TGTGCCAGCAGGCCGGACAGGGTCCCGACCGAGCAGTACTTC.